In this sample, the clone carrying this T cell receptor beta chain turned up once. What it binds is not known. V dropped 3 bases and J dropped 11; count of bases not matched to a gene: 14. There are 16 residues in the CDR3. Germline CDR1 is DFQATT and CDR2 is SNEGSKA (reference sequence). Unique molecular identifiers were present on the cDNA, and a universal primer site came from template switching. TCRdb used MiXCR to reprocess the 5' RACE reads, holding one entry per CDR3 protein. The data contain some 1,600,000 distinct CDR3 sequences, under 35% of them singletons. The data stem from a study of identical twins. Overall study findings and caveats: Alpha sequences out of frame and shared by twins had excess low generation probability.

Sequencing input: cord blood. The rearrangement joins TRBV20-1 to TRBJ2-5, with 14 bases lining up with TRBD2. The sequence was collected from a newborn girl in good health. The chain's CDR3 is CSASKRTSGGSGEQYF. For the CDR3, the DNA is TGCAGTGCTAGCAAGAGGACTAGCGGGGGGTCGGGAGAGCAGTACTTC.